This T cell receptor beta chain comes out of a study of T-cell reconstitution after alpha-beta-depleted transplantation in children. V was shortened by 0 bases and J by 12 bases, with 4 bases between the two germline ends. CDR3 length equals 11 residues. Germline values: CDR1 SGHRS, CDR2 YFSETQ. During its preparation, the TCRbeta library received unique molecular identifiers. From the PCR reads, TCRdb called clonotypes with MiXCR, one entry per CDR3 protein. The sample carries around 670,000 distinct CDR3 sequences, over 10% recorded once. The sequence derives from a girl aged 2-15 years with congenital amegakaryocytic thrombocytopenia, due to receive a stem cell transplant. Specimen: PBMCs, collected before TCRalphabeta/CD19-depleted stem cell transplant. V gene TRBV5-1 combines with J gene TRBJ2-6; D unclear. The CDR3 sequence: CASSLDGVLTF. CDR3 sequence (DNA): TGCGCCAGCAGCTTGGATGGCGTCCTGACTTTC.